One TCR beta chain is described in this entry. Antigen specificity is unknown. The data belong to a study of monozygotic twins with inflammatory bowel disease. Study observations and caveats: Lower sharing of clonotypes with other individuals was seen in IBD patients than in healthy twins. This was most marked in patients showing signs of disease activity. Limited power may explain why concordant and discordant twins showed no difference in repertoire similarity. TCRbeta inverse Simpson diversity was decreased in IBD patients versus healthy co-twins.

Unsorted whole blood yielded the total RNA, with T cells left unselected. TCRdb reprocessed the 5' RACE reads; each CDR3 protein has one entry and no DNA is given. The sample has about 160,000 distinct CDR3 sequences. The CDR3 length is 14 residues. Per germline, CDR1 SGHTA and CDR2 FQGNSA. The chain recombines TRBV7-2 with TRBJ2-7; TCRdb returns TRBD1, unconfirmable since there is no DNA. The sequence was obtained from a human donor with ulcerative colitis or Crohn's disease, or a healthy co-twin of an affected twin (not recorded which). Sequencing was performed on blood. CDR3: CASSPRDRAYEQYF. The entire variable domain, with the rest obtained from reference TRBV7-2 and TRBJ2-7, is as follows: GAGVSQSPSNKVTEKGKDVELRCDPISGHTALYWYRQSLGQGLEFLIYFQGNSAPDKSGLPSDRFSAERTGGSVSTLTIQRTQQEDSAVYLCASSPRDRAYEQYFGPGTRLTVT.